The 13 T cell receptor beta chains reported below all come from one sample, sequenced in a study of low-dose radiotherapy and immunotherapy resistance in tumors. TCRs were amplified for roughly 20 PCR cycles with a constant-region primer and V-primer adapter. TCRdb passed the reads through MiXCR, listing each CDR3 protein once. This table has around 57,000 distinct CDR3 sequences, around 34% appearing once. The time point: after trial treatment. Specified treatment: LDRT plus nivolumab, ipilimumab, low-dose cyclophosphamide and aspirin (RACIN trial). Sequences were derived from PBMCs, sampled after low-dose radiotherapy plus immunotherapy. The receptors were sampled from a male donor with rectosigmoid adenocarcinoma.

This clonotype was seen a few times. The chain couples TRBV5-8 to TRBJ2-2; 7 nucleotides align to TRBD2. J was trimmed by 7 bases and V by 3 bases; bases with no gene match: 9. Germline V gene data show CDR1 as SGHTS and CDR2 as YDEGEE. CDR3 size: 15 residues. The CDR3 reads CASSSRAGEGGELFF. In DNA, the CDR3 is TGTGCCAGCAGCTCCCGGGCGGGGGAAGGCGGGGAGCTGTTTTTT.

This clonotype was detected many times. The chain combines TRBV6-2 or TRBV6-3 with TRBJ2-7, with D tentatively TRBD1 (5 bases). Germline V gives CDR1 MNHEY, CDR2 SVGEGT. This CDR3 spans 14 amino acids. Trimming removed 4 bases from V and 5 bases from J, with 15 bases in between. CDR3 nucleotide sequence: TGTGCCAGCAGTTCTCACCAGGGAAACCACGAGCAGTACTTC. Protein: CASSSHQGNHEQYF.

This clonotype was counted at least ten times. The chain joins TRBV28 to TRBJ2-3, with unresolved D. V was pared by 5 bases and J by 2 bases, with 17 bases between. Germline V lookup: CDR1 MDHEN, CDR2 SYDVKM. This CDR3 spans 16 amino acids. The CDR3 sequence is CASSLFSARITDTQYF. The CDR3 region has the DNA TGTGCCAGCAGTCTTTTTTCAGCGAGAATCACAGATACGCAGTATTTT.

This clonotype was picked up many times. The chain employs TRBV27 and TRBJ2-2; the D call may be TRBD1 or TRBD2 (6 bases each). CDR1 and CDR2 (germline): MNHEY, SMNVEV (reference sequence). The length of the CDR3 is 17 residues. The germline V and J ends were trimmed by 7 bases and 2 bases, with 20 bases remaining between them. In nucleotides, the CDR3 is TGTGCCAGCACCTTCGGAGGGGGGTCCGCTAACACCGGGGAGCTGTTTTTT. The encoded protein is CASTFGGGSANTGELFF.

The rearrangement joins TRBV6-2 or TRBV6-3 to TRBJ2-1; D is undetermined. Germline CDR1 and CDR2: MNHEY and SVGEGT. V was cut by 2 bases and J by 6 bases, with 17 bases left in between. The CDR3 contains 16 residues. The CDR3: CASSYPDWVGCNEQFF. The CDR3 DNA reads TGTGCCAGCAGTTACCCTGATTGGGTCGGATGCAATGAGCAGTTCTTC.

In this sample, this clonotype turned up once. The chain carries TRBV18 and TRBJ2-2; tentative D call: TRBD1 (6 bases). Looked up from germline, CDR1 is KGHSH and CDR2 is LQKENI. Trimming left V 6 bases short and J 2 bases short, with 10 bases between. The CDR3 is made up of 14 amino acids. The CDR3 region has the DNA TGTGCCAGCTCGCAGGGACAAAACACCGGGGAGCTGTTTTTT. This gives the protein CASSQGQNTGELFF.

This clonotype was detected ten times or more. This CDR3 reads CAISDRSDTQYF. The CDR3 nucleotides read TGTGCCATCAGTGACAGGTCAGATACGCAGTATTTT. The V gene is TRBV10-3, the J gene TRBJ2-3; unclear D gene. CDR1 and CDR2 from the germline V gene are ENHRY and SYGVKD. The length of the CDR3 is 12 residues. V was trimmed by 3 bases and J by 4 bases, leaving 5 bases between them.

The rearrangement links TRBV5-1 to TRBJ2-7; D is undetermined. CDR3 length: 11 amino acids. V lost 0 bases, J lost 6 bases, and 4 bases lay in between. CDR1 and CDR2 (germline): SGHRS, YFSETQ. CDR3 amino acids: CASSLGPEQYF. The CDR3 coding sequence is TGCGCCAGCAGCTTGGGGCCCGAGCAGTACTTC.

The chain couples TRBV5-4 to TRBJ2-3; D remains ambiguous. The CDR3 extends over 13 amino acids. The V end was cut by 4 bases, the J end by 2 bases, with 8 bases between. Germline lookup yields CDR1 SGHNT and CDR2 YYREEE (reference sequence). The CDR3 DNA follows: TGTGCCAGCAGCCCACATTCCACAGATACGCAGTATTTT. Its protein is CASSPHSTDTQYF.

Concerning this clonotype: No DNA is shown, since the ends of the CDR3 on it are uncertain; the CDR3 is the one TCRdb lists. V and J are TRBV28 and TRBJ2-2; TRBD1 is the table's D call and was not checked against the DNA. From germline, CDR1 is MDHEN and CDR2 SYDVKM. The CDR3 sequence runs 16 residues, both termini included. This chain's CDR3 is CASSRGQGADGELFFF.

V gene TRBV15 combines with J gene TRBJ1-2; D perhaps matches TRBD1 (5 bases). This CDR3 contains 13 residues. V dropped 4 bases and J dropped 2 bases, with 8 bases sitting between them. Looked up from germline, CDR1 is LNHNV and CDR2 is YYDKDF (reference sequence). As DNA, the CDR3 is TGTGCCACCAGCAAAGACAGAAACTATGGCTACACCTTC. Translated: CATSKDRNYGYTF.

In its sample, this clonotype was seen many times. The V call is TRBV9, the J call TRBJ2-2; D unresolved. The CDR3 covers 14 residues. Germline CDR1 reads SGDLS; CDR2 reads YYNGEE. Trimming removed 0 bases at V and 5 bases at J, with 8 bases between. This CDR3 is CASSVATGTGELFF. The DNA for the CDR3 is TGTGCCAGCAGCGTAGCTACTGGAACCGGGGAGCTGTTTTTT.

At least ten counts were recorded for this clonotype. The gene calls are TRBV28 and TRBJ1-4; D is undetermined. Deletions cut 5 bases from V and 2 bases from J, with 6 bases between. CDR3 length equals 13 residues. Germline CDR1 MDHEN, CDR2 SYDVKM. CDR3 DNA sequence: TGTGCCAGCAGTCAGCCTACTAATGAAAAACTGTTTTTT. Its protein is CASSQPTNEKLFF. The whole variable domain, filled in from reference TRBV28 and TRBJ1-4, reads DVKVTQSSRYLVKRTGEKVFLECVQDMDHENMFWYRQDPGLGLRLIYFSYDVKMKEKGDIPEGYSVSREKKERFSLILESASTNQTSMYLCASSQPTNEKLFFGSGTQLSVL.